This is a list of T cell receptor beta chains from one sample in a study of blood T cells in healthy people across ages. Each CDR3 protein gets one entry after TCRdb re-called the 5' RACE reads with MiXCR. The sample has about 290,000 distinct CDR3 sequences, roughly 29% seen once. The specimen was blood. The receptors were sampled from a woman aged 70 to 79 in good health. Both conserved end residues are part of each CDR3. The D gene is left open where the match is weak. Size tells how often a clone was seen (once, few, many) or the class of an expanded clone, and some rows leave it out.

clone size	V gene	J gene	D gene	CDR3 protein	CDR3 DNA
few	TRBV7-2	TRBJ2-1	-	CASSRTQDLQFF	TGTGCCAGCAGTCGGACTCAGGACTTACAGTTCTTC
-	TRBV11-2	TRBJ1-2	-	CASSSNRVPYGYTF	TGTGCCAGCAGCTCTAACAGGGTCCCATATGGCTACACCTTC
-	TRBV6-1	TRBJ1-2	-	CASSSKAGGADGYTF	TGTGCCAGCAGCTCGAAGGCTGGGGGCGCCGATGGCTACACCTTC
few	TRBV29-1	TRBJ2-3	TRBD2	CSVPGLGRTDTQYF	TGCAGCGTACCGGGACTAGGGCGGACAGATACGCAGTATTTT
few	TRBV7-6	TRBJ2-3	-	CASSLEDRSTDTQYF	TGTGCCAGCAGCTTAGAAGACAGGAGCACAGATACGCAGTATTTT
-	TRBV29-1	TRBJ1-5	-	CSVQFREIQHF	TGCAGCGTTCAGTTCCGGGAGATCCAGCATTTT
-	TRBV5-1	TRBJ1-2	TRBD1	CASSSPGQAAYGYTF	TGCGCCAGCAGCTCTCCCGGACAGGCCGCCTATGGCTACACCTTC
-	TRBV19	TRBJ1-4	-	CASKEGSREKLFF	TGTGCCAGTAAGGAGGGGTCGCGTGAAAAACTGTTTTTT
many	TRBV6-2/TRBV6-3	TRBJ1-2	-	CASSYSGANYGYTF	TGTGCCAGCAGTTATTCAGGGGCTAACTATGGCTACACCTTC
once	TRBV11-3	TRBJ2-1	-	CASSSSWENEQFF	TGTGCCAGCAGCTCCAGCTGGGAAAATGAGCAGTTCTTC
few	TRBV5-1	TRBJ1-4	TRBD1	CASTRTDRVKGKNEKLFF	TGCGCCAGCACCCGAACGGACAGGGTGAAAGGAAAGAATGAAAAACTGTTTTTT
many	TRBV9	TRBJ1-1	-	CASSVTGNTEAFF	TGTGCCAGCAGCGTAACAGGGAACACTGAAGCTTTCTTT
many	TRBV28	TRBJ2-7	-	CASSFRLSGPTTYEQYF	TGTGCCAGCAGTTTTAGACTTAGTGGCCCTACAACCTACGAGCAGTACTTC
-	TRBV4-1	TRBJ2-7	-	CASSQAPGSYEQYF	TGCGCCAGCAGCCAAGCCCCGGGGTCCTACGAGCAGTACTTC
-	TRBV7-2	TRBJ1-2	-	CASSPGDPSRGYSGYTF	TGTGCCAGCAGCCCCGGGGATCCATCTAGGGGTTACTCTGGCTACACCTTC
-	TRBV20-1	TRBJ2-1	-	CSARDQTPLSYNEQFF	TGCAGTGCTAGAGATCAGACTCCCCTCTCCTACAATGAGCAGTTCTTC
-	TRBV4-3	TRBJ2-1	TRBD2	CASSQAAGGSYNEQFF	TGCGCCAGCAGCCAAGCGGCGGGAGGGTCCTACAATGAGCAGTTCTTC
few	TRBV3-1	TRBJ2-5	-	CASSKRQVSETQYF	TGTGCCAGCAGCAAACGACAGGTTTCGGAGACCCAGTACTTC
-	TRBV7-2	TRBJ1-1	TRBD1	CASSLEGQTKAFF	TGTGCCAGCAGCTTAGAGGGACAGACCAAAGCTTTCTTT
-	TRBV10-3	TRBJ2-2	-	CAISDRDLLGGELFF	TGTGCCATCAGTGACCGGGACCTCCTCGGCGGGGAGCTGTTTTTT
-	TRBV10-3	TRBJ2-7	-	CAILAESSYEQYF	TGTGCCATTTTAGCGGAGAGCTCCTACGAGCAGTACTTC
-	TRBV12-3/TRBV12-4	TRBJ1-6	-	CASSLGSLNSPLHF	TGTGCCAGCAGCCTTGGATCACTTAATTCACCCCTCCACTTT
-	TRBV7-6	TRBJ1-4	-	CASSLEARGWEKLFF	TGTGCCAGCAGCTTAGAGGCCCGGGGTTGGGAAAAACTGTTTTTT
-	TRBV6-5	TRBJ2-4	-	CASSPHGDKNIQYF	TGTGCCAGCAGTCCCCACGGTGATAAAAACATTCAGTACTTC
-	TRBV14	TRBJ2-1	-	CASSQEASSYNEQFF	TGTGCCAGCAGCCAAGAAGCAAGCTCCTACAATGAGCAGTTCTTC
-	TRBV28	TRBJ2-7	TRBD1	CASSRQGFYEQYF	TGTGCCAGCAGTAGACAGGGGTTCTACGAGCAGTACTTC
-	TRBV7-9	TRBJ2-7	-	CASSPKDSYEQYF	TGTGCCAGCAGCCCCAAGGACAGCTACGAGCAGTACTTC
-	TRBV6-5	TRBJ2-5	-	CASGIPGGETQYF	TGTGCCAGCGGTATCCCGGGCGGGGAGACCCAGTACTTC
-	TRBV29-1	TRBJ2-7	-	CSVGVGRNYEQYF	TGCAGCGTTGGAGTGGGCCGGAACTACGAGCAGTACTTC
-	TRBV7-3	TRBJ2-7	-	CASSPDNSYEQYF	TGTGCCAGCAGTCCGGACAACTCCTACGAGCAGTACTTC
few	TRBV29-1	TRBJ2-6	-	CSVNTGSGANVLTF	TGCAGCGTTAATACAGGCTCTGGGGCCAACGTCCTGACTTTC
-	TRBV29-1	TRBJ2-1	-	CSVVPDSYNEQFF	TGCAGCGTTGTCCCAGACTCCTACAATGAGCAGTTCTTC
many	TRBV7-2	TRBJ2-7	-	CASSPEGMGSIQQYF	TGTGCCAGCAGCCCCGAGGGGATGGGATCTATACAGCAGTACTTC
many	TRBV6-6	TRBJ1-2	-	CASSSAFATGGYTF	TGTGCCAGCAGTTCAGCCTTCGCTACTGGTGGCTACACCTTC
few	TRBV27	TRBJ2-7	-	CASRSSGTTPYEQYF	TGTGCCAGCAGATCATCCGGGACAACGCCCTACGAGCAGTACTTC
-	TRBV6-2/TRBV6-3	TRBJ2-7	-	CASSYSVSADTYNPYEQYF	TGTGCCAGCAGTTACTCGGTGTCTGCTGACACCTATAACCCTTACGAGCAGTACTTC
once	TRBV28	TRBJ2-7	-	CASSPKDGWSGYEQYF	TGTGCCAGCAGTCCGAAGGACGGCTGGAGCGGGTACGAGCAGTACTTC
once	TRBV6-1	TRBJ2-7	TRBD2	CASKGLAGSLEQYF	TGTGCCAGCAAGGGACTAGCGGGATCTCTCGAGCAGTACTTC
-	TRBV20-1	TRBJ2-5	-	CSASQAGKVFEETQYF	TGCAGTGCTAGTCAAGCAGGGAAGGTTTTTGAAGAGACCCAGTACTTC
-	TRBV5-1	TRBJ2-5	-	CASSFLQGSGEETQYF	TGCGCCAGCAGCTTCCTCCAGGGGAGCGGAGAAGAGACCCAGTACTTC
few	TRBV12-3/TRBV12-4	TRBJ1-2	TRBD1	CASSSRWTGPDDYTF	TGTGCCAGCAGTTCCCGTTGGACAGGCCCGGATGACTACACCTTC
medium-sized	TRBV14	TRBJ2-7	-	CASSLQGRGYEQYF	TGTGCCAGCAGCCTGCAGGGGAGAGGCTACGAGCAGTACTTC
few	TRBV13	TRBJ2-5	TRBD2	CASSFRTSGKETQYF	TGTGCCAGCAGCTTTAGGACTAGCGGGAAAGAGACCCAGTACTTC
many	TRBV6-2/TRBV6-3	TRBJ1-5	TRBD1	CASSPGDSYSNQPQHF	TGTGCCAGCAGCCCCGGGGACAGCTATAGCAATCAGCCCCAGCATTTT
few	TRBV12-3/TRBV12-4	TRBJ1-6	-	CASSWGFTLHF	TGTGCCAGCAGTTGGGGGTTCACCCTCCACTTT
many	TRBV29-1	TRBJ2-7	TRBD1	CSAKRQGNSYEQYF	TGCAGCGCGAAGCGACAGGGAAACTCCTACGAGCAGTACTTC
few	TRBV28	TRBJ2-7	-	CASTQDYEQYF	TGTGCCAGCACGCAAGATTACGAGCAGTACTTC
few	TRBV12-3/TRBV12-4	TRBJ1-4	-	CASRVGEIGEKLFF	TGTGCCAGCAGGGTCGGCGAGATAGGAGAAAAACTGTTTTTT
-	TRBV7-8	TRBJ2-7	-	CASSSGLPYEQYF	TGTGCCAGCAGCTCGGGACTCCCCTACGAGCAGTACTTC
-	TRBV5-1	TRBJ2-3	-	CASSSLGLNPQTDTQYF	TGCGCCAGCAGCTCCCTAGGACTGAATCCCCAGACAGATACGCAGTATTTT
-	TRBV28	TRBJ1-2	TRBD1	CASRTPGQSYGYTF	TGTGCCAGCCGCACCCCGGGACAGAGCTATGGCTACACCTTC
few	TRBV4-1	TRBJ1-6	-	CASSRQSSYNSPLHF	TGCGCCAGCAGCCGACAGAGCTCCTATAATTCACCCCTCCACTTT
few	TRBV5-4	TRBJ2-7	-	CASSAPPGTSYEQYF	TGTGCCAGCAGCGCCCCTCCCGGGACAAGCTACGAGCAGTACTTC
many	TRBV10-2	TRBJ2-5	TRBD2	CASSTGREETQYF	TGCGCCAGCAGTACCGGGAGGGAAGAGACCCAGTACTTC
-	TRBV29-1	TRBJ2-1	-	CSGNLAPEQFF	TGCAGCGGGAACCTAGCGCCTGAGCAGTTCTTC
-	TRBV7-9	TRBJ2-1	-	CASSLGPRNEQFF	TGTGCCAGCAGCCTGGGACCAAGAAATGAGCAGTTCTTC
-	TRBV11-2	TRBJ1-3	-	CASSLNRLGNTIYF	TGTGCCAGCAGCTTAAACAGGCTAGGAAACACCATATATTTT